Shown below are 15 T cell receptor beta chains from a single sample sequenced in a study of cytomegalovirus exposure and HLA in healthy donors. PCR amplification relied on 60 Vbeta primers (plus 13 Jbeta primers). Clones were sequenced by immunoSEQ multiplex PCR, and TCRdb holds only the in-frame ones, with some missing. The sample consists of some 110,000 clones, over 65% of them appearing once. Sequenced material: PBMCs. The receptors shown here come from a woman under 40 in good health and CMV-seronegative.

V gene TRBV2 combines with J gene TRBJ2-1; D perhaps matches TRBD2 (5 bases). Germline assignment: CDR1 SNHLY and CDR2 FYNNEI. The CDR3 runs 14 residues. V lost 4 bases, J lost 7 bases, and 14 bases lay in between. In DNA, the CDR3 is TGTGCCAGCAGTGCCGGGAATTATTGGAATGAGCAGTTCTTC. Its protein product is CASSAGNYWNEQFF.

The chain joins TRBV10-1 to TRBJ2-1, with 7 bases lining up with TRBD1. Looked up from germline, CDR1 is WNHNN and CDR2 is SYGVQD (reference sequence). J gave up 6 bases and V 9 bases, and 2 bases lay outside the gene matches. The CDR3 has 11 amino acids. CDR3 amino acids: CASGTANEQFF. As DNA, the CDR3 is TGCGCCAGTGGGACAGCCAATGAGCAGTTCTTC.

The chain joins TRBV29-1 to TRBJ2-1; no clear D. Deletions cut 7 bases from V and 3 bases from J, with 10 bases between. CDR1 and CDR2 (germline): SQVTM, ANQGSEA. The CDR3 runs 12 residues. CDR3 loop: CSAGTNYNEQFF. Written as DNA, the CDR3 is TGCAGCGCCGGAACTAACTACAATGAGCAGTTCTTC.

This chain links TRBV7-2 with TRBJ1-4; no firm D call. The CDR3 has 14 residues. Trimming cost V 0 bases and J 4 bases, with 6 bases left between them. The germline CDR1 and CDR2 sequences are SGHTA and FQGNSA. As DNA, the CDR3 is TGTGCCAGCAGCTTAGCACAGTTTAATGAAAAACTGTTTTTT. Encoded protein: CASSLAQFNEKLFF.

The chain couples TRBV27 to TRBJ2-7; 8 nucleotides match TRBD2. CDR3 length: 13 amino acids. Germline assignment: CDR1 MNHEY and CDR2 SMNVEV (reference sequence). V lost 4 bases to trimming and J lost 5 bases; unmatched junction nucleotides: 4. CDR3 DNA: TGTGCCAGCAGTTGGGGACTAGGCGACGAGCAGTACTTC. Its protein product is CASSWGLGDEQYF.

This chain connects TRBV5-6 to TRBJ2-7; 9 nucleotides agree with TRBD1. Germline CDR1 is SGHDT and CDR2 is YYEEEE. The CDR3 is made up of 18 amino acids. The ends lost 3 bases at V and 3 bases at J; junction bases unmatched: 16. CDR3 nucleotides: TGTGCCAGCAGCTCCCAACCGGGACAGGGTACACCGGACTACGAGCAGTACTTC. Translating gives CASSSQPGQGTPDYEQYF.

This clone was found once. The rearrangement links TRBV13 to TRBJ1-1, with 9 bases that match TRBD1. Germline lookup yields CDR1 PRHDT and CDR2 FYEKMQ (reference sequence). J was trimmed by 5 bases and V by 5 bases; bases with no gene match: 6. There are 14 residues in the CDR3. CDR3 sequence reads: CASSTGQGLTEAFF. DNA of the CDR3: TGTGCCAGCAGCACCGGACAGGGGTTAACTGAAGCTTTCTTT.

V and J are TRBV9 and TRBJ2-3, with D possibly matching TRBD2 (6 bases). The CDR3 runs 18 residues. Trimming cost V 0 bases and J 6 bases, with 23 bases left between them. Germline loops: CDR1 SGDLS, CDR2 YYNGEE. CDR3 sequence: CASSVDLAMMEGTDTQYF. The CDR3 region has the DNA TGTGCCAGCAGCGTAGACTTAGCAATGATGGAGGGTACGGATACGCAGTATTTT.

The chain carries TRBV18 and TRBJ2-3; tentative D call: TRBD2 (5 bases). The V gene's germline CDR1 is KGHSH and CDR2 LQKENI. The CDR3 is 16 residues long. V shed 4 bases and J shed 1 base, with 15 bases lying between them. The CDR3 DNA sequence: TGTGCCAGCTCACTCGCAAGGACGGAGGGCACAGATACGCAGTATTTT. Translating it yields CASSLARTEGTDTQYF.

The genes are TRBV6-5 and TRBJ2-1; 7 nucleotides match TRBD1. The CDR3 contains 15 residues. Germline V gives CDR1 MNHEY, CDR2 SVGAGI. J lost 0 bases, V lost 6 bases, and 5 bases had no gene match. The DNA of the CDR3 is TGTGCCAGCAGCCTAGGGGGCCCCTCCTACAATGAGCAGTTCTTC. As protein: CASSLGGPSYNEQFF.

This sequence joins TRBV9 and TRBJ1-4; D gene unclear. Germline-derived CDR1 and CDR2 are SGDLS and YYNGEE. The CDR3 totals 14 residues. The ends were cut back, 4 bases at V and 4 bases at J, with 11 bases in the middle. Written as DNA, the CDR3 is TGTGCCAGCAGCTCAGGCATACTTAATGAAAAACTGTTTTTT. Translating it yields CASSSGILNEKLFF.

This chain joins TRBV29-1 and TRBJ2-3; 7 positions match TRBD1. V gave up 6 bases and J gave up 1 base; unmatched junction bases: 10. The CDR3 has 15 residues. CDR1 and CDR2 from the germline V gene are SQVTM and ANQGSEA. In nucleotides, the CDR3 is TGCAGCGTGATTCGAACTGGACAGGGCACAGATACGCAGTATTTT. This sequence encodes CSVIRTGQGTDTQYF.

The chain uses TRBV25-1 and TRBJ1-2; possibly TRBD1 for D (6 bases). This CDR3 is 15 amino acids long. V lost 5 bases, J lost 8 bases, and 21 bases lay in between. The germline V gene encodes CDR1 MGHDK and CDR2 SYGVNS. CDR3 coding DNA: TGTGCCAGCAGTACCCTAGACAGGACATCGGGAGGCTACACCTTC. Residues: CASSTLDRTSGGYTF.

The chain joins TRBV7-2 to TRBJ1-5; 7 bases agree with TRBD1. CDR1 SGHTA and CDR2 FQGNSA come from the germline V gene. The CDR3 is made up of 14 amino acids. After removal of 4 bases from V and 6 bases from J, the junction contained 6 bases not matched to a gene. CDR3 sequence: CASSSPGQTQPQHF. In DNA form, the CDR3 reads TGTGCCAGCAGCTCACCGGGACAGACTCAGCCCCAGCATTTT.

This sequence joins TRBV18 and TRBJ2-5; D is ambiguous. The CDR3 is made up of 13 amino acids. Per the germline V gene, CDR1 is KGHSH and CDR2 is LQKENI. Trimming pared 5 bases from V and 1 base from J, leaving 8 bases between. CDR3 in DNA: TGTGCCAGCTCATCGAGACTCCAAGAGACCCAGTACTTC. It specifies CASSSRLQETQYF. The entire variable domain, with the rest obtained from reference TRBV18 and TRBJ2-5, is as follows: NAGVMQNPRHLVRRRGQEARLRCSPMKGHSHVYWYRQLPEEGLKFMVYLQKENIIDESGMPKERFSAEFPKEGPSILRIQQVVRGDSAAYFCASSSRLQETQYFGPGTRLLVL.